The 27 T cell receptor beta chains given below trace back to one sample, sequenced in a study of cytomegalovirus exposure and HLA in healthy donors. The PCR was carried out with 60 Vbeta primers and 13 Jbeta primers. The data were produced by immunoSEQ multiplex PCR, yet TCRdb's version contains in-frame clones alone and is incomplete. The top ten clones hold roughly 50% of a sample with 50,000 to 65,000 clones, about 80% of them seen once. Sequenced sample: PBMCs. These receptors all come from a man aged 50 or older in good health and CMV-seropositive.

The chain uses TRBV6-1 and TRBJ1-5; 8 nucleotides align to TRBD1. This CDR3 is 15 amino acids long. J lost 5 bases, V lost 5 bases, and 8 bases had no gene match. The germline CDR1 and CDR2 sequences are MNHNS and SASEGT. CDR3 sequence: CASSWDPTGDQPQHF. The DNA of the CDR3 is TGTGCCAGCAGTTGGGACCCGACAGGGGATCAGCCCCAGCATTTT.

The chain uses TRBV6-5 and TRBJ1-5, with a possible D match to TRBD1 (6 bases). The germline CDR1 and CDR2 sequences are MNHEY and SVGAGI. CDR3 length: 14 residues. Trimming took 0 bases from V and 6 from J, leaving 9 bases between them. CDR3 protein: CASSYSGGTQPQHF. In nucleotides, the CDR3 is TGTGCCAGCAGTTACTCTGGGGGCACTCAGCCCCAGCATTTT.

This clone has only one observation. The chain employs TRBV7-9 and TRBJ1-2; tentatively, D is TRBD1 (5 bases). Germline V gene data show CDR1 as SEHNR and CDR2 as FQNEAQ (reference sequence). This CDR3 has 15 residues. The germline V and J ends were trimmed by 5 bases and 5 bases, with 18 bases remaining between them. The CDR3 sequence is CASSRVAGQGYGYTF. In nucleotides, the CDR3 is TGTGCCAGCAGCCGTGTAGCGGGGCAGGGTTATGGCTACACCTTC.

The genes are TRBV6-6 and TRBJ2-2; 10 positions match TRBD1. CDR3 length equals 16 residues. J was trimmed by 7 bases and V by 4 bases; bases with no gene match: 9. Germline CDR1 and CDR2: MNHNY and SVGAGI (reference sequence). Written as DNA, the CDR3 is TGTGCCAGCAGTTGGTGGACAGGGGGTACTATCGGGGAGCTGTTTTTT. This translates into CASSWWTGGTIGELFF.

This chain uses TRBV5-4 with TRBJ2-3, with 10 bases matching TRBD1. This CDR3 comprises 14 residues. In germline, CDR1 is SGHNT, CDR2 YYREEE (reference sequence). With V trimmed by 3 bases and J by 6 bases, 4 bases remained unmatched. CDR3 loop: CASSWDRGLDTQYF. The CDR3 nucleotides read TGTGCCAGCAGCTGGGACAGGGGCTTGGATACGCAGTATTTT.

The rearrangement links TRBV19 to TRBJ2-1, with D maybe TRBD2 (5 bases). V lost 6 bases and J lost 0, with 15 bases in between. Germline assignment: CDR1 LNHDA and CDR2 SQIVND (reference sequence). CDR3 size: 16 residues. The CDR3 DNA sequence: TGTGCCAGTAGCTGCGGGCGGGTTAGCTCCTACAATGAGCAGTTCTTC. It yields the protein CASSCGRVSSYNEQFF.

The chain couples TRBV6-5 to TRBJ2-1, with TRBD2 matching 12 bases. CDR3 size: 15 residues. V gave up 4 bases and J gave up 7 bases; unmatched junction bases: 5. Germline CDR1 reads MNHEY; CDR2 reads SVGAGI. The CDR3 nucleotides read TGTGCCAGCAGTTCCCTAGCGGGGGGGTGGAATGAGCAGTTCTTC. Its protein product is CASSSLAGGWNEQFF.

The chain recombines TRBV27 with TRBJ1-5, with TRBD1 matching 10 bases. The CDR3 runs to 18 residues. J was trimmed by 4 bases and V by 0 bases; bases with no gene match: 9. CDR1 MNHEY and CDR2 SMNVEV come from the germline V gene (reference sequence). CDR3 DNA: TGTGCCAGCAGTTTATCGCTCGGAGCGGGACAGGGGAATCAGCCCCAGCATTTT. Encoded protein: CASSLSLGAGQGNQPQHF.

This clone was counted once. This chain joins TRBV5-5 and TRBJ2-5; D may be TRBD1 (7 bases). The germline V gene has CDR1 SGHKS and CDR2 YYEKEE (reference sequence). V was shortened by 4 bases and J by 2 bases, with 15 bases between the two germline ends. There are 15 residues in the CDR3. In DNA, the CDR3 is TGTGCCAGCAGCCCAGGGGGGTGGGAACAAGAGACCCAGTACTTC. As protein: CASSPGGWEQETQYF.

The rearrangement links TRBV25-1 to TRBJ2-5; D call uncertain. The DNA end is more similar to TRBJ2-7, so the J call may be wrong. Per the germline V gene, CDR1 is MGHDK and CDR2 is SYGVNS. CDR3 size: 14 residues. This CDR3 is CASSEPYLGYEQYF. The CDR3 nucleotides are TGTGCCAGCAGTGAACCCTACCTAGGCTACGAGCAGTACTTC.

V gene TRBV7-9 combines with J gene TRBJ1-4; TRBD1 might be the D (5 bases). Germline loops: CDR1 SEHNR, CDR2 FQNEAQ (reference sequence). This CDR3 is built from 17 residues. CDR3 residues: CYSSSRGRGVWDEKLFF. CDR3 nucleotides: TGTTACAGCAGCTCTAGAGGGCGCGGGGTTTGGGACGAAAAACTGTTTTTT.

The chain couples TRBV7-2 to TRBJ1-5; D perhaps matches TRBD1 (6 bases). Germline V gene sequence: CDR1 SGHTA, CDR2 FQGNSA. This CDR3 has 13 residues. With 4 bases removed from V and 4 bases from J, the gap between germline ends came to 8 bases. CDR3 loop: CASSSQGNQPQHF. As DNA, the CDR3 is TGTGCCAGCAGCTCACAGGGAAATCAGCCCCAGCATTTT. The full variable domain, in which reference TRBV7-2 and TRBJ1-5 provide the parts outside the CDR3, is GAGVSQSPSNKVTEKGKDVELRCDPISGHTALYWYRQSLGQGLEFLIYFQGNSAPDKSGLPSDRFSAERTGGSVSTLTIQRTQQEDSAVYLCASSSQGNQPQHFGDGTRLSIL.

The chain is built from TRBV28 and TRBJ1-2; D uncertain. Trimming stripped 5 bases from V and 5 bases from J, with 12 bases between. Germline assignment: CDR1 MDHEN and CDR2 SYDVKM. This CDR3 has 13 amino acids. The CDR3 nucleotides are TGTGCCAGCAGTCCCCCGGGAGCGTATGGCTACACCTTC. It is translated as CASSPPGAYGYTF.

The gene calls are TRBV6-5 and TRBJ1-2, with D possibly TRBD1 on 5 matching bases. This CDR3 is built from 15 residues. Trimming took off 7 bases at V and 1 base at J, with 16 bases between the two ends. The V gene's germline CDR1 is MNHEY and CDR2 SVGAGI. As DNA, the CDR3 is TGTGCCAGCATCCCACAGGCACAGCTTAACTATGGCTACACCTTC. It specifies CASIPQAQLNYGYTF.

A single count supports this clone. The V and J genes are TRBV6-5 and TRBJ1-3, with TRBD1 matching over 8 bases. The length of the CDR3 is 14 residues. Germline V gene lookup returns CDR1 MNHEY and CDR2 SVGAGI. Trimming cost V 6 bases and J 2 bases; bases outside gene matches: 3. CDR3 nucleotide sequence: TGTGCCAGCAGGGGGGACAGGACTGGAAACACCATATATTTT. It yields the protein CASRGDRTGNTIYF.

The rearrangement uses TRBV28 and TRBJ1-1; D uncertain. CDR1 and CDR2 (germline): MDHEN, SYDVKM. The CDR3 totals 13 residues. Trimming took 3 bases from V and 1 from J, leaving 6 bases between them. DNA for the CDR3: TGTGCCAGCAGTTTGTGGCAGAACACTGAAGCTTTCTTT. It specifies CASSLWQNTEAFF.

Turning to this clone: An end of the junction does not agree with germline; a read error may underlie this. V is TRBV7-7 and J is TRBJ1-5; D gene uncertain. Germline-derived CDR1 and CDR2 are SSHAT and FNYEAQ (reference sequence). The CDR3 totals 13 residues. CDR3 sequence reads: CASSLRPDQPQHF. The CDR3 DNA reads as TGTGCTAGCAGCTTACGTCCTGATCAGCCCCAGCATTTT.

The rearrangement uses TRBV5-1 and TRBJ2-3; 8 bases match TRBD2. Trimming cost V 9 bases and J 7 bases; bases outside gene matches: 13. The CDR3 runs to 14 residues. Germline values: CDR1 SGHRS, CDR2 YFSETQ. CDR3 protein: CATGFGGAGNTQYF. DNA for the CDR3: TGCGCCACTGGGTTCGGGGGGGCTGGGAATACGCAGTATTTT.

In DNA, the CDR3 is TGCAGCGTTGTAGGTGATCCCGACCGGAGCTTGGGAAACACCATATATTTT. This encodes CSVVGDPDRSLGNTIYF. V usage is TRBV29-1 and J usage is TRBJ1-3; D call uncertain. This CDR3 is 17 amino acids long. Between the trimmed V and J ends, which lost 4 bases and 4 bases, there was a span of 23 bases. CDR1 is SQVTM and CDR2 is ANQGSEA in the germline V gene.

The chain uses TRBV9 and TRBJ2-1; TRBD2 matches at 10 bases. CDR3 length: 15 residues. Germline lookup yields CDR1 SGDLS and CDR2 YYNGEE. The V segment lost 0 bases and the J segment 3 bases; nucleotides outside the gene matches: 0. In nucleotides, the CDR3 is TGTGCCAGCAGCGTAGGACTAGCGGGCTACAATGAGCAGTTCTTC. The encoded protein is CASSVGLAGYNEQFF.

The V call is TRBV5-1, the J call TRBJ2-1; D call uncertain. The CDR3 has 16 amino acids. The V and J ends lost 3 bases and 4 bases respectively, with 17 bases between them. Per the germline V gene, CDR1 is SGHRS and CDR2 is YFSETQ. This chain's CDR3 is CASSWSLQERYNEQFF. The CDR3 DNA sequence: TGCGCCAGCAGCTGGTCCCTTCAGGAAAGATACAATGAGCAGTTCTTC.

As for this clone: Other DNA sequences in this specimen translate into the identical CDR3. V and J are TRBV7-9 and TRBJ1-4; TRBD1 matches 11 bases. In germline, CDR1 is SEHNR, CDR2 FQNEAQ (reference sequence). The CDR3 is 16 amino acids. The CDR3 spells CSIGQGAVVTNEKLFF. CDR3 sequence (DNA): TGTTCTATCGGACAGGGGGCAGTAGTAACTAATGAAAAACTGTTTTTT.

This clone was counted between two and nine times. The chain uses TRBV11-1 and TRBJ2-1; TRBD2 aligns across 9 bases. Unmatched junction bases numbered 8, after V lost 3 bases and J lost 8 bases. CDR1 and CDR2 from the germline V gene are SGHAT and FQDESV (reference sequence). The CDR3 spans 15 residues. For the CDR3, the DNA is TGTGCCAGCAGCTTTGGCGGGGGGGCTTTTGATGAGCAGTTCTTC. Translation gives CASSFGGGAFDEQFF.

The chain combines TRBV5-1 with TRBJ2-1, with 11 bases aligning to TRBD2. Germline V gene sequence: CDR1 SGHRS, CDR2 YFSETQ. The CDR3 sequence is 17 residues long. Trimming cost V 0 bases and J 12 bases; bases outside gene matches: 14. The CDR3 region is CASSLATSGMGDHGQFF. DNA of the CDR3: TGCGCCAGCAGCTTGGCGACTAGCGGGATGGGGGACCATGGGCAGTTCTTC. Supplemented by reference TRBV5-1 and TRBJ2-1, the full variable domain reads KAGVTQTPRYLIKTRGQQVTLSCSPISGHRSVSWYQQTPGQGLQFLFEYFSETQRNKGNFPGRFSGRQFSNSRSEMNVSTLELGDSALYLCASSLATSGMGDHGQFFGPGTRLTVL.

This chain uses TRBV7-6 with TRBJ1-1, with D uncertain. The germline CDR1 and CDR2 sequences are SGHVS and FNYEAQ. Trimming left V 2 bases short and J 1 base short, with 5 bases between. The CDR3 sequence is 13 residues long. The CDR3 reads CASSLQANTEAFF. CDR3 coding DNA: TGTGCCAGCAGCTTACAGGCGAACACTGAAGCTTTCTTT.

This clone turned up a few times. The missing conserved phenylalanine or tryptophan at the end of this CDR3 makes a read error likely. CDR3 nucleotides: TGTGCCTGGGGCAGTACAGAGAACACTGAAGCTTTCTTG. Amino acids: CAWGSTENTEAFL. The chain has TRBV30 and TRBJ1-1; D call uncertain. Per the germline V gene, CDR1 is GTSNPN and CDR2 is SVGIG (reference sequence). Trimming took off 5 bases at V and 1 base at J, with 11 bases between the two ends. The CDR3 runs 13 residues.

The gene calls are TRBV10-2 and TRBJ1-2; TRBD1 matches 8 bases. With V trimmed by 3 bases and J by 7 bases, 4 bases remained unmatched. CDR3 length: 13 residues. The germline V gene encodes CDR1 WSHSY and CDR2 SAAADI. The CDR3 nucleotides read TGCGCCAGCAGTGATACCGACAGGGGTGGCTACACCTTC. It specifies CASSDTDRGGYTF.